The 15 T cell receptor beta chains given below trace back to one sample, sequenced in a study of blood T cell repertoires in COVID-19. Profiling relied on immunoSEQ multiplex PCR, and the TCRdb table lists in-frame clones only, not all of them. Here the sample spans about 200,000 clones, about 78% being singletons. The sample taken for sequencing was peripheral blood. These receptors all come from a woman aged 65 to 85 with acute or convalescent COVID-19.

The J gene is TRBJ2-7, the V gene TRBV27; possible D gene TRBD1, 6 bases. Trimming left V 7 bases short and J 3 bases short, with 19 bases between. The CDR3 consists of 15 residues. CDR1 and CDR2 from the germline V gene are MNHEY and SMNVEV (reference sequence). CDR3 nucleotides: TGTGCCAGCAATAAACGAGGAGGACAGTACTACGAGCAGTACTTC. As protein: CASNKRGGQYYEQYF.

The rearrangement links TRBV28 to TRBJ2-7, with TRBD2 as a possible D gene (6 bases). The V end lost 8 bases, the J end lost 2 bases, and 13 bases lay between the germline ends. The CDR3 spans 13 residues. Germline assignment: CDR1 MDHEN and CDR2 SYDVKM. The CDR3 sequence is CASGGMRPYEQYF. The CDR3, as DNA: TGTGCCAGCGGCGGGATGAGACCCTACGAGCAGTACTTC.

The CDR3 DNA is TGTGCCATCAGGGAGCCAGCAACTAATGAAAAACTGTTTTTT. Encoded protein: CAIREPATNEKLFF. The rearrangement joins TRBV10-3 to TRBJ1-4; the D is unclear. This CDR3 spans 14 amino acids. From germline, CDR1 is ENHRY and CDR2 SYGVKD. The ends were cut back, 6 bases at V and 0 bases at J, with 8 bases in the middle.

The CDR3: CAAQGFPYNEQFF. CDR3 DNA: TGTGCCGCCCAGGGTTTTCCCTACAATGAGCAGTTCTTC. The chain joins TRBV6-5 to TRBJ2-1, with a weak D call TRBD1 (5 bases). Germline CDR1 reads MNHEY; CDR2 reads SVGAGI. The ends were cut back, 11 bases at V and 2 bases at J, with 13 bases in the middle. This CDR3 is 13 amino acids long.

J is TRBJ1-5 and V is TRBV19, with D perhaps TRBD1 (5 bases). Germline CDR1 and CDR2: LNHDA and SQIVND (reference sequence). Trimming shortened V by 6 bases and J by 6 bases, and 15 bases separated the two germline ends. The CDR3 is 14 amino acids. The CDR3, as DNA: TGTGCCAGTAGACTGACAGCCGCTCCTCAGCCCCAGCATTTT. Protein: CASRLTAAPQPQHF.

This chain uses TRBV24-1 with TRBJ2-1; 10 bases line up with TRBD1. Per the germline V gene, CDR1 is KGHDR and CDR2 is SFDVKD. The CDR3 has 16 amino acids. Trimming cost V 4 bases and J 8 bases; bases outside gene matches: 10. The CDR3 sequence: CATSEPGQGLAHEQFF. The CDR3 DNA reads as TGTGCCACCAGTGAGCCGGGACAGGGGTTGGCGCATGAGCAGTTCTTC.

This clone was observed a few times. This chain joins TRBV7-9 and TRBJ2-7; 9 nucleotides match TRBD2. There are 15 residues in the CDR3. CDR1 and CDR2 from the germline V gene are SEHNR and FQNEAQ (reference sequence). V was pared by 5 bases and J by 0 bases, with 5 bases of the junction left unmatched. CDR3 DNA sequence: TGTGCCAGCAGCCGAGCGGGAGGTAGCTCCTACGAGCAGTACTTC. Amino acid sequence: CASSRAGGSSYEQYF.

This clone was seen only a few times. V is TRBV27 and J is TRBJ2-7; TRBD2 matches 7 bases. CDR1 and CDR2 from the germline V gene are MNHEY and SMNVEV (reference sequence). The CDR3 consists of 15 residues. Losses at the gene ends were 3 bases for V and 2 bases for J; bases not matched to a gene: 7. This CDR3 is CASSLAGVRTYEQYF. As DNA, the CDR3 is TGTGCCAGCAGTTTGGCGGGGGTAAGGACCTACGAGCAGTACTTC.

A few counts support this clone. The chain links TRBV7-3 to TRBJ2-1, with a tentative D call TRBD2 (5 bases). The V and J ends lost 3 bases and 8 bases respectively, with 17 bases between them. CDR1 is SGHTA and CDR2 is FQGTGA in the germline V gene. CDR3 length equals 15 residues. For the CDR3, the DNA is TGTGCCAGCAGCTTGGGGAGTCGAGGGAACTATGAGCAGTTCTTC. Translating gives CASSLGSRGNYEQFF.

V usage is TRBV5-1 and J usage is TRBJ2-1; D gene ambiguous. From germline, CDR1 is SGHRS and CDR2 YFSETQ. The CDR3 sequence is 15 residues long. Trimming shortened V by 6 bases and J by 2 bases, and 15 bases separated the two germline ends. CDR3 sequence reads: CASNPQDTTYNEQFF. In DNA, the CDR3 is TGCGCCAGCAATCCCCAAGATACAACCTACAATGAGCAGTTCTTC.

This clone was detected only a few times. V usage is TRBV30 and J usage is TRBJ1-2; the D gene is possibly TRBD1 (5 bases). V lost 3 bases and J lost 2, with 13 bases in between. The CDR3 sequence is 14 residues long. In germline, CDR1 is GTSNPN, CDR2 SVGIG (reference sequence). CDR3 residues: CAWRREGANYGYTF. For the CDR3, the DNA is TGTGCCTGGAGGCGGGAAGGGGCGAACTATGGCTACACCTTC.

CDR3 nucleotide sequence: TGTGCCAGCAGCCAGTGGACTAGCGGGAGGGCGGGCGAGCAGTACTTC. Its protein product is CASSQWTSGRAGEQYF. The chain carries TRBV5-4 and TRBJ2-7; 15 nucleotides line up with TRBD2. There are 16 residues in the CDR3. The junction had 8 bases not matched to a gene; V was cut back by 4 bases and J by 6 bases. Germline V CDR1 and CDR2: SGHNT, YYREEE (reference sequence).

CDR3 region: CASGRDRVDNEQFF. The CDR3 coding sequence is TGTGCCTCTGGCCGGGACAGGGTTGACAATGAGCAGTTCTTC. The rearrangement joins TRBV27 to TRBJ2-1; 9 bases are shared with TRBD1. Germline V gene data show CDR1 as MNHEY and CDR2 as SMNVEV (reference sequence). V lost 11 bases to trimming and J lost 5 bases; unmatched junction nucleotides: 10. The CDR3 is 14 residues long.

V and J are TRBV27 and TRBJ1-6, with 8 positions matching TRBD1. CDR1 and CDR2 from the germline V gene are MNHEY and SMNVEV (reference sequence). CDR3 length: 17 residues. The V gene end was trimmed by 8 bases and the J gene end by 5 bases; junction bases not matched to a gene: 14. This chain's CDR3 is CASGRLSTGGNNSPLHF. DNA of the CDR3: TGTGCCAGCGGCCGACTGAGCACAGGGGGAAATAATTCACCCCTCCACTTT.

This chain joins TRBV27 and TRBJ2-1, with a tentative D call TRBD1 (6 bases). Germline assignment: CDR1 MNHEY and CDR2 SMNVEV (reference sequence). Deletions cut 2 bases from V and 7 bases from J, with 15 bases between. This CDR3 is built from 15 residues. The CDR3 nucleotides read TGTGCCAGCAGTTTAGAGCAGGGGCCCGGGAATGAGCAGTTCTTC. Encoded protein: CASSLEQGPGNEQFF.